A selection of T cell receptor beta chains follows, all from one sample in a study of T cells in localized non-small cell lung cancer. Here immunoSEQ multiplex PCR was the method, and the copy in TCRdb shows in-frame clones only, minus some. The sample lists around 2,800 clones, 20% to 30% occurring once. The sequenced sample was normal lung tissue next to the tumor, obtained before any cancer treatment. These receptors all stem from a woman aged 40 to 75 with stage I lung adenocarcinoma. Each CDR3 is given with its conserved first and last residue. D genes are given only for firm matches. Rows may omit the clone size; those that give it use once, few, many or a size class.

TGTGCCAGCAAGCTGGGACAGGGCTACGAGCAGTACTTC,CASKLGQGYEQYF,TRBV6-8,.,TRBJ2-7,TRBD1
TGCGCCAGCAGCTTGTCGCAGGCCCAGTTCTCCTACGAGCAGTACTTC,CASSLSQAQFSYEQYF,TRBV5-1,.,TRBJ2-7,.
TGCGCCAGCAGCTCCGGGACCAGGAACACCGGGGAGCTGTTTTTT,CASSSGTRNTGELFF,TRBV5-1,.,TRBJ2-2,.
TGTGCCAGCACCTTAAGGCGGGAGGGCATCGAGACCCAGTACTTC,CASTLRREGIETQYF,TRBV28,large,TRBJ2-5,TRBD2
TGTGCCAGCAGAGAGGGGACAGGGAACACCGGGGAGCTGTTTTTT,CASREGTGNTGELFF,TRBV9,few,TRBJ2-2,TRBD1
TGTGCCAGCAGTCCCACCGCAGGGACCCAAGAGACCCAGTACTTC,CASSPTAGTQETQYF,TRBV11-3,many,TRBJ2-5,.
TGTGCCATCAGACAAACAGGGGACACCGGGGAGCTGTTTTTT,CAIRQTGDTGELFF,TRBV6-8,many,TRBJ2-2,TRBD1
TGTGCCAGCACTCTTTTAGGAATGAGTCAAGAGACCCAGTACTTC,CASTLLGMSQETQYF,TRBV6-8,few,TRBJ2-5,.
TGTGCCAGTCGGACAGGGGGTTTTGGCTACACCTTC,CASRTGGFGYTF,TRBV19,few,TRBJ1-2,TRBD1
TGTGCCAGCAGCCCCATGGACGCGGCGGCCACAGATACGCAGTATTTT,CASSPMDAAATDTQYF,TRBV6-8,.,TRBJ2-3,.
TGTGCCAGTACCAGATGGGGGGGGGTGAACACTGAAGCTTTCTTT,CASTRWGGVNTEAFF,TRBV6-8,medium-sized,TRBJ1-1,.
TGCGCCAGCAGCTTGAATTCAAACAGGGGCAACTACGAGCAGTACTTC,CASSLNSNRGNYEQYF,TRBV5-1,few,TRBJ2-7,TRBD1
TGTGCCAGCAGACCCCCCGGGACAGGCTATTCCTACGAGCAGTACTTC,CASRPPGTGYSYEQYF,TRBV6-8,few,TRBJ2-7,TRBD1
TGCGCCAGCAGCTCGACAGTTTGGTACGAGCAGTACTTC,CASSSTVWYEQYF,TRBV4-1,few,TRBJ2-7,.
TGTGCGATCCAAGGGGGACCTAGCTCCTACAATGAGCAGTTCTTC,CAIQGGPSSYNEQFF,TRBV6-8,.,TRBJ2-1,.
TGCGCCAGCAGCTTGGACCCCCCTAGCACAGATACGCAGTATTTT,CASSLDPPSTDTQYF,TRBV5-1,.,TRBJ2-3,.
TGTGCCATCAGTGCCCCGGGACTAGCTAGGGTCAATGAGCAGTTCTTC,CAISAPGLARVNEQFF,TRBV6-8,few,TRBJ2-1,TRBD2
TGTGCCAGCAGTTATAGCTCCTACGAGCAGTACTTC,CASSYSSYEQYF,TRBV6-8,few,TRBJ2-7,.
TGTGCCAGCAGCTCCGAAGCGGGAGGACGGAACACCGGGGAGCTGTTTTTT,CASSSEAGGRNTGELFF,TRBV11-3,medium-sized,TRBJ2-2,TRBD2
TGTGCCAGCAGCTCGGTGACAGGGGGCGCGGTAGACACTGAAGCTTTCTTT,CASSSVTGGAVDTEAFF,TRBV11-3,large,TRBJ1-1,TRBD1
TGTGCCAGCAGCTTAGGGACTAGCGGGAATCGAAGGGAGCTGTTTTTT,CASSLGTSGNRRELFF,TRBV11-3,medium-sized,TRBJ2-2,TRBD2
TGTGCCAGCAGCCTCGTGGAGGCGCCCAGTGAAGCTTTCTTT,CASSLVEAPSEAFF,TRBV11-3,.,TRBJ1-1,.
TGTGCCAGTAGTCCCCTCGGGAGCGTCCTAAGAGAGTTCTTC,CASSPLGSVLREFF,TRBV19,.,TRBJ2-1,.
TGTGCCATCAGGGGGACAGGGCGAGGCAATGAGCAGTTCTTC,CAIRGTGRGNEQFF,TRBV6-8,medium-sized,TRBJ2-1,TRBD1
TGTGCCAGCAGAGCGGGGAGTGCCGGTCAGCCCCAGCATTTT,CASRAGSAGQPQHF,TRBV9,many,TRBJ1-5,.
TGTGCCAGCAGTCGGGGAGCGGGTTGGCAGTACTTC,CASSRGAGWQYF,TRBV6-8,few,TRBJ2-7,.
TGCGCCAGCAGCCCGCACCGGGACAGTCCCTATGGCTACACCTTC,CASSPHRDSPYGYTF,TRBV4-1,.,TRBJ1-2,TRBD1
TGTGCCTGGACACTAGCGGGAGTGACCCACGAGCAGTACTTC,CAWTLAGVTHEQYF,TRBV30,.,TRBJ2-7,TRBD2
TGTGCCAGTAGTATAGTTAATGGGGTACATCAGCCCCAGCATTTT,CASSIVNGVHQPQHF,TRBV19,.,TRBJ1-5,.
TGTGCCAGCAGTGATAGTGGGGCCAACGTCCTGACTTTC,CASSDSGANVLTF,TRBV28,.,TRBJ2-6,.
TGTGCAAGTCGTAGCCAGAGACCAGCGGATAGCACAGATACGCAGTATTTT,CASRSQRPADSTDTQYF,TRBV12-2,.,TRBJ2-3,.
TGTGCCAGCAGACGACAGGGGGCGGCTGGCACTGAAGCTTTCTTT,CASRRQGAAGTEAFF,TRBV6-8,few,TRBJ1-1,TRBD1
TGTGCCAGCAGCCCAAACAGGGGTTCCCTCACAGATACGCAGTATTTT,CASSPNRGSLTDTQYF,TRBV28,medium-sized,TRBJ2-3,TRBD1
TGTGCCACCACCCGACAGGATAACTCTGGAAACACCATATATTTT,CATTRQDNSGNTIYF,TRBV6-8,few,TRBJ1-3,.
TGTGCCAGCGGTAAAACCTCATCGGGATTCGAGCAGTACTTC,CASGKTSSGFEQYF,TRBV28,.,TRBJ2-7,.
TGTGCCAGCAGCTTTGCTCCGCGGAGTCAAGAGACCCAGTACTTC,CASSFAPRSQETQYF,TRBV11-3,medium-sized,TRBJ2-5,.
TGTGCCACCCGAGTAGGTCCCCCGGGAGTTTCCTACGAGCAGTACTTC,CATRVGPPGVSYEQYF,TRBV28,few,TRBJ2-7,.
TGTGCCAGTAAACAGGGGGCCTCTAGCACAGATACGCAGTATTTT,CASKQGASSTDTQYF,TRBV19,.,TRBJ2-3,TRBD1